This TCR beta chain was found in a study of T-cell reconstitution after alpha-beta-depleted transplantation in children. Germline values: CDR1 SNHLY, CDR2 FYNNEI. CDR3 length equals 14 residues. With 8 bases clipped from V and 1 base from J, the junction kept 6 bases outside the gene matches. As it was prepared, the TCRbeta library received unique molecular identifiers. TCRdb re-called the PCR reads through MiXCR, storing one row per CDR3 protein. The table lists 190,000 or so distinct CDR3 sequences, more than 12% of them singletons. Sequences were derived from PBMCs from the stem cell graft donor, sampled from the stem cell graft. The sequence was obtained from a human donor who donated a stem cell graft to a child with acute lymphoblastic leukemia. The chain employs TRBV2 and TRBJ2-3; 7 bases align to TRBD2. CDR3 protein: CASDAGVGTDTQYF. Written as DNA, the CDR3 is TGTGCCAGCGACGCGGGAGTGGGCACAGATACGCAGTATTTT.